The rows below give T cell receptor beta chains drawn from one sample of a study of blood T cell repertoires in COVID-19. Sequenced by immunoSEQ multiplex PCR; TCRdb stores in-frame clones only, minus some. The profile shows approximately 300,000 clones, approximately 91% of them singletons. Sequenced sample: PBMCs or T cells enriched from blood (not recorded which). The receptors were sampled from a woman younger than 45 who had been exposed to COVID-19. CDR3s include the opening cysteine and the closing phenylalanine or tryptophan. The D gene is left open where the match is weak. Only some rows state a clone size, as once, few, many or a class for expanded clones.

J	D	size	V	length	CDR3	DNA
TRBJ2-7	-	-	TRBV7-2	14	CASSLDPRGGVQYF	TGTGCCAGCAGCTTAGACCCCAGGGGAGGGGTGCAGTACTTC
TRBJ2-1	TRBD2	-	TRBV4-1	15	CASRRAGGPHNEQFF	TGCGCCAGCAGACGAGCGGGGGGGCCCCACAATGAGCAGTTCTTC
TRBJ1-1	TRBD1	-	TRBV11-2	15	CASNDIRDRNTEAFF	TGTGCCAGCAACGACATACGGGACAGGAACACTGAAGCTTTCTTT
TRBJ1-2	-	-	TRBV24-1	18	CATSDLGGTPQANYGYTF	TGTGCCACCAGTGATTTAGGTGGGACACCTCAAGCGAACTATGGCTACACCTTC
TRBJ2-5	TRBD2	-	TRBV4-3	16	CASSQGLAGVRETQYF	TGCGCCAGCAGCCAAGGTCTTGCGGGAGTAAGGGAGACCCAGTACTTC
TRBJ1-6	-	-	TRBV3-1/TRBV3-2	17	CASTLGGDPPYNSPLHF	TGTGCCAGCACCCTGGGGGGGGACCCTCCATATAATTCACCCCTCCACTTT
TRBJ1-1	TRBD1	-	TRBV7-9	14	CASSHRDRDTEAFF	TGTGCCAGCAGCCATCGGGACAGGGACACTGAAGCTTTCTTT
TRBJ1-1	-	-	TRBV9	15	CASSVASVMNTEAFF	TGTGCCAGCAGCGTAGCTTCGGTAATGAACACTGAAGCTTTCTTT
TRBJ1-3	TRBD1	-	TRBV19	15	CASRPRTGTGNTIYF	TGTGCCAGTAGGCCTCGGACAGGGACTGGAAACACCATATATTTT
TRBJ2-2	-	-	TRBV7-9	15	CASSSPGTASGELFF	TGTGCCAGCAGCTCACCCGGGACTGCATCCGGGGAGCTGTTTTTT
TRBJ2-1	TRBD2	-	TRBV4-2	16	CASSRIPGLAPNEQFF	TGTGCCAGCAGCCGAATTCCGGGACTAGCCCCCAATGAGCAGTTCTTC
TRBJ1-3	-	-	TRBV13	15	CASSLGQSSGNTIYF	TGTGCCAGCAGCTTAGGGCAGTCCTCTGGAAACACCATATATTTT
TRBJ1-1	-	-	TRBV5-1	13	CASSPGLYTEAFF	TGCGCCAGCAGCCCGGGGTTGTACACTGAAGCTTTCTTT
TRBJ1-2	-	few	TRBV5-4	15	CASSLVKQQMYGYTF	TGTGCCAGCAGCTTGGTAAAGCAACAGATGTATGGCTACACCTTC
TRBJ2-7	-	-	TRBV9	14	CASSVSPSDYEQYF	TGTGCCAGCAGCGTGAGTCCTAGTGACTACGAGCAGTACTTC
TRBJ1-1	-	-	TRBV7-3	15	CASSPGGGLDTEAFF	TGTGCCAGCAGCCCCGGAGGCGGCCTGGACACTGAAGCTTTCTTT
TRBJ2-7	TRBD1	-	TRBV7-6	13	CASSLGTGYEQYF	TGTGCCAGCAGCTTAGGGACAGGATACGAGCAGTACTTC
TRBJ1-4	-	-	TRBV28	15	CASSLSSGLREKLFF	TGTGCCAGCAGTTTAAGTTCAGGGCTACGTGAAAAACTGTTTTTT
TRBJ2-1	TRBD2	-	TRBV12-5	16	CASGLVGSGAYNEQFF	TGTGCTAGTGGTTTGGTGGGAAGCGGGGCCTACAATGAGCAGTTCTTC
TRBJ1-3	-	-	TRBV15	14	CATSRIGAGNTIYF	TGTGCCACCAGCAGGATCGGGGCTGGAAACACCATATATTTT
TRBJ2-1	TRBD2	-	TRBV7-7	15	CASSRTSGGYNEQFF	TGTGCCAGCAGCCGGACTAGCGGGGGCTACAATGAGCAGTTCTTC
TRBJ1-2	TRBD1	-	TRBV7-9	16	CASSLTLGQGSYGYTF	TGTGCCAGCAGCCTAACATTGGGACAGGGTAGCTATGGCTACACCTTC
TRBJ1-1	TRBD1	-	TRBV19	14	CASSPDRGVTEAFF	TGTGCCAGTAGCCCTGACAGGGGGGTCACTGAAGCTTTCTTT
TRBJ2-7	-	-	TRBV2	14	CASSEEVRSYEQYF	TGTGCCAGCAGTGAGGAAGTACGGAGCTACGAGCAGTACTTC
TRBJ1-5	-	-	TRBV5-1	14	CASSLGHSNQPQHF	TGCGCCAGCAGCTTGGGGCATAGCAATCAGCCCCAGCATTTT
TRBJ1-3	-	-	TRBV29-1	14	CSVERRQSGNTIYF	TGCAGCGTTGAAAGAAGACAGTCTGGAAACACCATATATTTT
TRBJ1-2	TRBD1	-	TRBV19	14	CASKWTGNNYGYTF	TGTGCCAGTAAATGGACAGGGAATAACTATGGCTACACCTTC
TRBJ2-3	TRBD2	-	TRBV5-1	14	CASSAAGGVDTQYF	TGCGCCAGCAGCGCTGCGGGGGGGGTGGATACGCAGTATTTT
TRBJ1-6	TRBD1	-	TRBV6-5	14	CASSLTGGDSPLHF	TGTGCCAGCAGTCTCACAGGGGGGGATTCACCCCTCCACTTT
TRBJ1-1	-	-	TRBV12-1	17	CASSLYPSPTANTEAFF	TGTGCCAGCAGCTTATACCCCTCCCCGACAGCGAACACTGAAGCTTTCTTT
TRBJ1-2	-	-	TRBV11-2	13	CASSSAGLYGYTF	TGTGCCAGCAGCTCCGCAGGGCTCTATGGCTACACCTTC
TRBJ1-2	TRBD1	-	TRBV5-1	15	CASSLAYRGDYGYTF	TGCGCCAGCAGCTTGGCGTACAGGGGGGACTATGGCTACACCTTC
TRBJ1-3	-	-	TRBV7-9	14	CASSPPVPGNTIYF	TGTGCCAGCAGCCCTCCGGTCCCTGGAAACACCATATATTTT
TRBJ2-3	TRBD1	-	TRBV5-1	16	CASSLAGTASTDTQYF	TGCGCCAGCAGCTTGGCCGGGACAGCGAGCACAGATACGCAGTATTTT
TRBJ2-5	TRBD2	-	TRBV20-1	11	CSSSTGGTQYF	TGCAGTTCCTCGACGGGAGGGACCCAGTACTTC
TRBJ2-7	TRBD1	-	TRBV5-4	15	CASSPGQASSYEQYF	TGTGCCAGCAGCCCGGGACAGGCTAGCTCCTACGAGCAGTACTTC
TRBJ1-1	-	-	TRBV20-1	11	CRSSGGTEAFF	TGCAGATCAAGCGGGGGCACTGAAGCTTTCTTT
TRBJ1-1	-	few	TRBV5-1	14	CASSLNSLDTEAFF	TGCGCCAGCAGCTTGAACTCGCTGGACACTGAAGCTTTCTTT
TRBJ2-7	-	-	TRBV7-6	14	CASSLGPGIDEQYF	TGTGCCAGCAGCTTAGGGCCAGGGATAGACGAGCAGTACTTC
TRBJ1-1	-	-	TRBV5-1	14	CASSLWTMNTEAFF	TGCGCCAGCAGCTTATGGACTATGAACACTGAAGCTTTCTTT
TRBJ1-5	-	-	TRBV15	15	CATSRVVDSNQPQHF	TGTGCCACCAGCAGAGTGGTAGATAGCAATCAGCCCCAGCATTTT
TRBJ1-1	-	once	TRBV28	14	CASSGAPRHTEAFF	TGTGCCAGCAGCGGAGCCCCGAGGCACACTGAAGCTTTCTTT
TRBJ1-2	-	-	TRBV14	14	CASSAGVLNYGYTF	TGTGCCAGCAGCGCAGGGGTCCTAAACTATGGCTACACCTTC
TRBJ1-1	-	-	TRBV5-1	14	CASSAVGGNTEAFF	TGCGCCAGCAGCGCCGTAGGGGGGAACACTGAAGCTTTCTTT
TRBJ1-5	TRBD1	-	TRBV19	15	CASRTGQGRFQPQHF	TGTGCCAGTAGGACGGGACAGGGGCGTTTCCAGCCCCAGCATTTT
TRBJ1-6	-	-	TRBV25-1	15	CASSESPRANSPLHF	TGTGCCAGCAGTGAAAGCCCCAGGGCTAATTCACCCCTCCACTTT
TRBJ1-3	-	-	TRBV24-1	14	CATSDRVAGNTIYF	TGTGCCACCAGTGATCGGGTCGCGGGAAACACCATATATTTT
TRBJ1-1	TRBD1	-	TRBV5-1	12	CASSRQGVEPFF	TGCGCCAGCAGTCGGCAGGGGGTTGAACCTTTCTTT
TRBJ1-1	-	-	TRBV27	15	CASSLSKTADTEAFF	TGTGCCAGCAGTTTATCGAAGACAGCAGACACTGAAGCTTTCTTT
TRBJ1-1	-	-	TRBV5-1	15	CASSNTLTGNTEAFF	TGCGCCAGCAGCAATACTCTTACAGGGAACACTGAAGCTTTCTTT
TRBJ1-1	TRBD1	-	TRBV9	14	CASSGTQGGQEAFF	TGTGCCAGCAGCGGGACTCAAGGGGGCCAAGAAGCTTTCTTT